Presented here are 21 T cell receptor beta chains from one specimen sequenced in a study of T cell responses to AZD1222 COVID-19 vaccine. The data were produced by immunoSEQ multiplex PCR, yet TCRdb's version contains in-frame clones alone and is incomplete. The data contain tens of thousands of clones, about 88% of them singletons. The sample was peripheral blood, taken on day 0 of AZD1222 vaccination. These receptors originate from an adult in good health.

The chain carries TRBV28 and TRBJ2-1, with 10 bases matching TRBD1. V lost 8 bases, J lost 10 bases, and 14 bases stayed unmatched. This CDR3 is 15 amino acids long. Germline CDR1 reads MDHEN; CDR2 reads SYDVKM. The CDR3 spells CASGVPGQGLKEQFF. As DNA, the CDR3 is TGTGCCAGCGGCGTCCCGGGACAGGGGTTAAAGGAGCAGTTCTTC.

The chain carries TRBV4-3 and TRBJ1-4; D remains ambiguous. Between the trimmed V and J ends, which lost 0 bases and 15 bases, there was a span of 14 bases. Per the germline V gene, CDR1 is LGHNA and CDR2 is YSLEER. The CDR3 extends over 13 amino acids. The CDR3 DNA follows: TGCGCCAGCAGCCAAGAAGGGAGCACCGCGATGTTTTTT. Encoded protein: CASSQEGSTAMFF.

The gene calls are TRBV27 and TRBJ1-2, with 10 positions matching TRBD1. V lost 4 bases to trimming and J lost 4 bases; unmatched junction nucleotides: 6. The CDR3 spans 15 residues. Germline V gives CDR1 MNHEY, CDR2 SMNVEV (reference sequence). The CDR3 loop reads CASSSPGQGTYGYTF. The CDR3 nucleotides read TGTGCCAGCAGTTCCCCGGGACAGGGGACCTATGGCTACACCTTC.

Only one count was recorded for this clone. This sequence joins TRBV9 and TRBJ2-3; unclear D gene. Per germline, CDR1 SGDLS and CDR2 YYNGEE. The CDR3 consists of 15 residues. V was trimmed by 6 bases and J by 4 bases, leaving 18 bases between them. The CDR3 here is CASTPLGRSADTQYF. DNA for the CDR3: TGTGCCAGCACCCCACTGGGTAGGTCGGCAGATACGCAGTATTTT.

The V and J genes are TRBV7-2 and TRBJ1-1, with D possibly matching TRBD1 (6 bases). Germline V gene sequence: CDR1 SGHTA, CDR2 FQGNSA. Deletions cut 1 base from V and 8 bases from J, with 11 bases between. The CDR3 runs 13 residues. The CDR3: CASSLDGTGEAFF. CDR3 nucleotide sequence: TGTGCCAGCAGCTTAGATGGTACAGGGGAAGCTTTCTTT.

The rearrangement uses TRBV7-2 and TRBJ1-2; TRBD1 is a possible D gene (5 bases). Germline CDR1 reads SGHTA; CDR2 reads FQGNSA. V lost 5 bases, J lost 10 bases, and 23 bases lay in between. CDR3 length: 15 residues. CDR3 bases: TGTGCCAGCAGCGGAGGGGCGGCTATCTATGGCGACTACACCTTC. It yields the protein CASSGGAAIYGDYTF.

The chain employs TRBV18 and TRBJ1-5; D unresolved. Between the trimmed V and J ends, which lost 3 bases and 4 bases, there was a span of 10 bases. Germline values: CDR1 KGHSH, CDR2 LQKENI. The CDR3 covers 14 residues. This CDR3 is CASSPVGLNQPQHF. The CDR3 coding sequence is TGTGCCAGCTCACCGGTCGGGCTTAATCAGCCCCAGCATTTT.

The table lists this clone with a few counts. Other DNA sequences in this specimen translate into the identical CDR3. The chain carries TRBV18 and TRBJ2-3, with D tentatively TRBD1 (5 bases). Germline lookup yields CDR1 KGHSH and CDR2 LQKENI. There are 14 residues in the CDR3. Deletions cut 3 bases from V and 0 bases from J, with 7 bases between. In nucleotides, the CDR3 is TGTGCCAGCTCACCTGGACAAAGCACAGATACGCAGTATTTT. Amino acid sequence: CASSPGQSTDTQYF.

The chain joins TRBV19 to TRBJ2-2, with D perhaps TRBD2 (6 bases). Between the trimmed V and J ends, which lost 7 bases and 7 bases, there was a span of 16 bases. Germline V CDR1 and CDR2: LNHDA, SQIVND (reference sequence). The CDR3 loop spans 14 amino acids. The CDR3 reads CASNRRGRGGELFF. CDR3 nucleotide sequence: TGTGCCAGTAATCGGCGGGGAAGGGGCGGGGAGCTGTTTTTT.

The gene calls are TRBV2 and TRBJ1-1; TRBD1 matches 7 bases. After removal of 6 bases from V and 0 bases from J, the junction contained 4 bases not matched to a gene. CDR1 SNHLY and CDR2 FYNNEI come from the germline V gene. The CDR3 contains 14 residues. CDR3 bases: TGTGCCAGCAGCCCGGGACAGATGAACACTGAAGCTTTCTTT. Protein product: CASSPGQMNTEAFF.

This chain connects TRBV28 to TRBJ2-3; no definite D call. The CDR3 is 11 residues long. V was shortened by 3 bases and J by 10 bases, with 8 bases between the two germline ends. The germline gives CDR1 MDHEN, CDR2 SYDVKM. The CDR3 sequence is CASSFGGAQYF. As DNA, the CDR3 is TGTGCCAGCAGTTTTGGTGGTGCGCAGTATTTT.

This clone was detected only a few times. V is TRBV19 and J is TRBJ2-3; perhaps TRBD2 as D (5 bases). The CDR3 contains 16 residues. Germline V gene data show CDR1 as LNHDA and CDR2 as SQIVND (reference sequence). V was trimmed by 2 bases and J by 2 bases, leaving 14 bases between them. The CDR3 nucleotides read TGTGCCAGTAGTATAACGTCGGGGTACCTCACAGATACGCAGTATTTT. Protein: CASSITSGYLTDTQYF.

The V and J genes are TRBV18 and TRBJ1-3, with TRBD1 as a possible D gene (5 bases). With 6 bases removed from V and 0 bases from J, the gap between germline ends came to 6 bases. Germline V gene sequence: CDR1 KGHSH, CDR2 LQKENI. There are 13 residues in the CDR3. CDR3 coding DNA: TGTGCCAGCTCCGGGGGCTCTGGAAACACCATATATTTT. This sequence encodes CASSGGSGNTIYF.

The chain is built from TRBV11-3 and TRBJ1-3, with D possibly being TRBD1 (6 bases). The CDR3 is 13 amino acids. Between the trimmed V and J ends, which lost 4 bases and 6 bases, there was a span of 10 bases. CDR1 and CDR2 (germline): SGHNT, YENEEA. CDR3 protein: CASSSYRENTIYF. DNA for the CDR3: TGTGCCAGCAGCTCCTACAGGGAAAACACCATATATTTT.

The rearrangement uses TRBV9 and TRBJ1-4; perhaps TRBD1 as D (6 bases). CDR3 length equals 14 residues. V was shortened by 4 bases and J by 8 bases, with 15 bases between the two germline ends. CDR1 is SGDLS, CDR2 YYNGEE, per germline. CDR3 loop: CASSPRGGPEKLFF. For the CDR3, the DNA is TGTGCCAGCAGCCCCCGGGGGGGCCCGGAAAAACTGTTTTTT.

V usage is TRBV12-3 or TRBV12-4 and J usage is TRBJ1-1; D not resolved. V was pared by 2 bases and J by 0 bases, with 4 bases between. CDR3 size: 13 residues. The CDR3 loop is CASSLWMNTEAFF. CDR3 sequence (DNA): TGTGCCAGCAGTTTATGGATGAACACTGAAGCTTTCTTT.

The V gene is TRBV18, the J gene TRBJ2-7; 10 nucleotides align to TRBD1. The length of the CDR3 is 15 residues. The V and J ends lost 3 bases and 1 base, in that order; junction bases with no gene match: 3. Looked up from germline, CDR1 is KGHSH and CDR2 is LQKENI. The CDR3 nucleotides are TGTGCCAGCTCACCCGACAGGGGGCGATCCTACGAGCAGTACTTC. It encodes CASSPDRGRSYEQYF.

The rearrangement uses TRBV6-5 and TRBJ1-1, with 8 bases lining up with TRBD1. This CDR3 is built from 14 residues. Germline V CDR1 and CDR2: MNHEY, SVGAGI. The J segment lost 5 bases and the V segment lost 7 bases, leaving 9 bases of the junction unmatched. Written as DNA, the CDR3 is TGTGCCAGCACCGCCGGGACAGGAGGAACTGAAGCTTTCTTT. Translation gives CASTAGTGGTEAFF.

The chain links TRBV7-2 to TRBJ2-1; D is possibly TRBD1 (5 bases). This CDR3 is built from 16 residues. Trimming took off 5 bases at V and 0 bases at J, with 14 bases between the two ends. Per the germline V gene, CDR1 is SGHTA and CDR2 is FQGNSA. The CDR3 spells CASSLGAASSYNEQFF. CDR3 coding DNA: TGTGCCAGCAGCCTAGGGGCAGCCAGCTCCTACAATGAGCAGTTCTTC.

This clone has a single count. The genes are TRBV9 and TRBJ1-3; D is perhaps TRBD1 (5 bases). The V gene's germline CDR1 is SGDLS and CDR2 YYNGEE. The CDR3 spans 16 residues. V was shortened by 3 bases and J by 0 bases, with 13 bases between the two germline ends. The CDR3: CASSEDTAFSGNTIYF. CDR3 sequence (DNA): TGTGCCAGCAGCGAGGACACTGCCTTCTCTGGAAACACCATATATTTT.

V gene TRBV7-9 combines with J gene TRBJ1-1; TRBD1 agrees at 7 bases. Germline values: CDR1 SEHNR, CDR2 FQNEAQ (reference sequence). This CDR3 region has 13 residues. Trimming removed 1 base from V and 11 bases from J; junction bases left unmatched: 7. CDR3 in DNA: TGTGCCAGCAGCTTAGAAGAGGGGGCTAGGGCTTTCTTT. Its protein is CASSLEEGARAFF.